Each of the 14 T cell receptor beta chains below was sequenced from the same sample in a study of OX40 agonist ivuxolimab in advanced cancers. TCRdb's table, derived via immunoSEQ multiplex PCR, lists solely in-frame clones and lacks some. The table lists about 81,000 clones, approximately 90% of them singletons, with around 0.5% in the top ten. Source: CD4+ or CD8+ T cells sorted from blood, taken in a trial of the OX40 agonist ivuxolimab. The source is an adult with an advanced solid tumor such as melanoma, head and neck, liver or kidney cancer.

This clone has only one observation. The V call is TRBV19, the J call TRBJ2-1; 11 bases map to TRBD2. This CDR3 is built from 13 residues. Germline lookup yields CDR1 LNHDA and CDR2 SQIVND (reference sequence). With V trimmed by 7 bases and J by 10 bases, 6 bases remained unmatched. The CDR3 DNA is TGTGCCAGTAAAGTAGCGGGGGGGCTAGAGCAGTTCTTC. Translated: CASKVAGGLEQFF.

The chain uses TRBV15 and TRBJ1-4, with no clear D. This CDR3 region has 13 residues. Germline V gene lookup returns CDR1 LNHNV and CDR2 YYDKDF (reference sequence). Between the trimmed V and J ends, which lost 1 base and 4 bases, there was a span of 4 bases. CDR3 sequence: CATSRGLNEKLFF. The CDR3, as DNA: TGTGCCACCAGCAGAGGACTTAATGAAAAACTGTTTTTT.

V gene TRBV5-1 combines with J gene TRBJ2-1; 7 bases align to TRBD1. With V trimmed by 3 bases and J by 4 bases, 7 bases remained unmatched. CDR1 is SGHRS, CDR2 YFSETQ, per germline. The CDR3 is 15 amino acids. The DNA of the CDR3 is TGCGCCAGCAGCTCCTGGACAGGCGCTTACAATGAGCAGTTCTTC. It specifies CASSSWTGAYNEQFF. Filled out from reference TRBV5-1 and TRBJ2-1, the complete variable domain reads KAGVTQTPRYLIKTRGQQVTLSCSPISGHRSVSWYQQTPGQGLQFLFEYFSETQRNKGNFPGRFSGRQFSNSRSEMNVSTLELGDSALYLCASSSWTGAYNEQFFGPGTRLTVL.

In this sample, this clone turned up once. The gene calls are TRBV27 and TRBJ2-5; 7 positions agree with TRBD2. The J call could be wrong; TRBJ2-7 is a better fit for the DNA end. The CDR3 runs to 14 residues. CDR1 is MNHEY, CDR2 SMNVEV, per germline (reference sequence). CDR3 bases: TGTGCCAGCAAAAGCACGGGGGGCTCCTACGAGCAGTACTTC. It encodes CASKSTGGSYEQYF.

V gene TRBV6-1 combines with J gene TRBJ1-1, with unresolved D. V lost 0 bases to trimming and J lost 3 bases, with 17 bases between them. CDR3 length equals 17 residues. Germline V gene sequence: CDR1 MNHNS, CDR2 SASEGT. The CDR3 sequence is CASSEARGRLGDTEAFF. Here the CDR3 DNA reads TGTGCCAGCAGTGAAGCTCGGGGTCGTCTAGGCGACACTGAAGCTTTCTTT.

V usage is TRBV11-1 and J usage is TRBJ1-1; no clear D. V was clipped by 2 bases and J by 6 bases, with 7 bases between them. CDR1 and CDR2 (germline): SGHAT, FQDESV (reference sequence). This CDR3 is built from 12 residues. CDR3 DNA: TGTGCCAGCAGCTTATTGAAGCCTGAAGCTTTCTTT. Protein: CASSLLKPEAFF. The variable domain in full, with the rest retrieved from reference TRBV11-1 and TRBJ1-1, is EAEVAQSPRYKITEKSQAVAFWCDPISGHATLYWYRQILGQGPELLVQFQDESVVDDSQLPKDRFSAERLKGVDSTLKIQPAELGDSAMYLCASSLLKPEAFFGQGTRLTVV.

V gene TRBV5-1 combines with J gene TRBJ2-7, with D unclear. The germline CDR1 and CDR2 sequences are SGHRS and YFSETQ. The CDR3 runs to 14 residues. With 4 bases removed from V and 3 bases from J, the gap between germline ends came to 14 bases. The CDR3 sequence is CASSLGGVNYEQYF. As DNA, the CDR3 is TGCGCCAGCAGCCTCGGTGGGGTGAACTACGAGCAGTACTTC.

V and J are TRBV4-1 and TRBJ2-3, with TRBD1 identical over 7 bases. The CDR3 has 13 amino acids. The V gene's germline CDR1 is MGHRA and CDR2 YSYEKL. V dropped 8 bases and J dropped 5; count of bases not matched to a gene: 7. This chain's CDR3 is CASLGRGRDTQYF. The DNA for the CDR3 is TGCGCCAGCCTCGGAAGGGGGCGAGATACGCAGTATTTT.

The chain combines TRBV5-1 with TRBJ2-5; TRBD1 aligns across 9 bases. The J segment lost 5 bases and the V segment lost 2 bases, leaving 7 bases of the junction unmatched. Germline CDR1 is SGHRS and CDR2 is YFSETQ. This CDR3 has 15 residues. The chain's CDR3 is CASSLRQGVKETQYF. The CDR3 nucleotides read TGCGCCAGCAGCTTACGACAGGGGGTAAAGGAGACCCAGTACTTC.

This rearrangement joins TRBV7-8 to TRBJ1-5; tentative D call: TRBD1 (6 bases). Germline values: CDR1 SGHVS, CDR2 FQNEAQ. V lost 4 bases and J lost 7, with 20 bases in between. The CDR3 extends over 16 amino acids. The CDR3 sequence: CASSSSPTGFLQPQHF. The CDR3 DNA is TGTGCCAGCAGCTCCTCACCCACAGGGTTTTTGCAGCCCCAGCATTTT.

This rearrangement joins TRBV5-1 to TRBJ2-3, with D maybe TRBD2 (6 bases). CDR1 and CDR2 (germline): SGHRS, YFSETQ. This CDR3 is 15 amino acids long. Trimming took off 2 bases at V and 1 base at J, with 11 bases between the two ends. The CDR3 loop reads CASSFVRGGTDTQYF. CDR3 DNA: TGCGCCAGCAGCTTCGTGCGGGGAGGCACAGATACGCAGTATTTT.

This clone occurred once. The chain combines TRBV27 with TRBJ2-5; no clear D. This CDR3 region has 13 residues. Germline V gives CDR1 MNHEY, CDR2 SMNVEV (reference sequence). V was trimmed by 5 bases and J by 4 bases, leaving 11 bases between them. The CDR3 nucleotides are TGTGCCAGCAGTCCCCGGACGGGAGAGACCCAGTACTTC. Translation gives CASSPRTGETQYF.

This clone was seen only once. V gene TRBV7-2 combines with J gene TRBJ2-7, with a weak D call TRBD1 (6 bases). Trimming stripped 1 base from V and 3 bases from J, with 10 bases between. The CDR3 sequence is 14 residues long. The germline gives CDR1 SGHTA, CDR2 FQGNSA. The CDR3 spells CASSLGQGFYEQYF. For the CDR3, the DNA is TGTGCCAGCAGCTTAGGGCAGGGGTTCTACGAGCAGTACTTC.

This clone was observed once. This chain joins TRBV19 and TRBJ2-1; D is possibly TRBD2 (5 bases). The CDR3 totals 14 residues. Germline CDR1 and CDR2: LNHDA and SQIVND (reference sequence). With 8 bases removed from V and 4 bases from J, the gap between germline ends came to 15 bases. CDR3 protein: CASHRAGLYNEQFF. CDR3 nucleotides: TGTGCCAGTCACCGGGCCGGACTTTACAATGAGCAGTTCTTC.